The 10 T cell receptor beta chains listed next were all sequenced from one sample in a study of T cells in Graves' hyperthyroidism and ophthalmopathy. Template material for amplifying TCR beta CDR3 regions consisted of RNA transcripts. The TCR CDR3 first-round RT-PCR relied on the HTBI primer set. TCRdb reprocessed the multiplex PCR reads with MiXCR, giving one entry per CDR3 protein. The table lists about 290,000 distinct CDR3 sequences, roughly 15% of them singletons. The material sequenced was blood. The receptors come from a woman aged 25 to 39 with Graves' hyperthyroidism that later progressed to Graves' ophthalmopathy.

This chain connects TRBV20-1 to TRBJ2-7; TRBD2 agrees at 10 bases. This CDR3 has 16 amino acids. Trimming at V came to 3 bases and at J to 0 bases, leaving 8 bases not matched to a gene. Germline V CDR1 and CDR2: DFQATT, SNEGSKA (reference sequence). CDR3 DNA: TGCAGTGCTAGGGGTGGACTAGCGGAAAGCTCCTACGAGCAGTACTTC. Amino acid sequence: CSARGGLAESSYEQYF.

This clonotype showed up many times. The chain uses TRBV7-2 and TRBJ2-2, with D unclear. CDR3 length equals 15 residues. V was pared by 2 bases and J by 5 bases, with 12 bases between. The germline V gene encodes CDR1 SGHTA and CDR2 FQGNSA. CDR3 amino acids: CASSLHQEGTGELFF. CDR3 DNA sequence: TGTGCCAGCAGCTTACATCAGGAAGGGACCGGGGAGCTGTTTTTT. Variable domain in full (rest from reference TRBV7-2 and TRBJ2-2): GAGVSQSPSNKVTEKGKDVELRCDPISGHTALYWYRQSLGQGLEFLIYFQGNSAPDKSGLPSDRFSAERTGGSVSTLTIQRTQQEDSAVYLCASSLHQEGTGELFFGEGSRLTVL.

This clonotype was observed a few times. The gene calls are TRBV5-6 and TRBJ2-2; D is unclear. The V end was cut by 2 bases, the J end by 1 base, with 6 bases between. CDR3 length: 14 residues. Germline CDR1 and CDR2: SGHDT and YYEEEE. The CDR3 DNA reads TGTGCCAGCAGCTTCTCTCTGAACACCGGGGAGCTGTTTTTT. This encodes CASSFSLNTGELFF.

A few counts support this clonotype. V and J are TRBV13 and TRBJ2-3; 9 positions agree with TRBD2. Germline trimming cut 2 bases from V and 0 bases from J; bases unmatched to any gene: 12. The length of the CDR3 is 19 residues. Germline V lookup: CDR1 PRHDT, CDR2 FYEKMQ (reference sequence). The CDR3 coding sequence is TGTGCCAGCAGCTTATTTGAGACTAGCGGAATCTCTAGCACAGATACGCAGTATTTT. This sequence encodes CASSLFETSGISSTDTQYF.

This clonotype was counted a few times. The CDR3 coding sequence is TGTGCCAGCAGTACGCCGGACCCGGGGAATGAAAAACTGTTTTTT. Translating gives CASSTPDPGNEKLFF. J is TRBJ1-4 and V is TRBV9, with D hard to call. This CDR3 region has 15 residues. Deletions cut 5 bases from V and 5 bases from J, with 16 bases between. Germline-derived CDR1 and CDR2 are SGDLS and YYNGEE.

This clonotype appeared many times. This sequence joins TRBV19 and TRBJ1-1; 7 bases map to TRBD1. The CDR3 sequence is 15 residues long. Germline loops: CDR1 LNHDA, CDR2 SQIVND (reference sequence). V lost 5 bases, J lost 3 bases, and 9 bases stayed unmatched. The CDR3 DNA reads TGTGCCAGTAGTCTCTGGACAGGTTACGACACTGAAGCTTTCTTT. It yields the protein CASSLWTGYDTEAFF.

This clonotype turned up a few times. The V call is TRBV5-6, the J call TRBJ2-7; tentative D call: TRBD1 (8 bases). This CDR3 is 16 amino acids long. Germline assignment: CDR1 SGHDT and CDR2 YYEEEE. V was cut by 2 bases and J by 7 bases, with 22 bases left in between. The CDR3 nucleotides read TGTGCCAGCAGCTTTAGGGGGGGCAGGGGGCGGTGGGAGCAGTACTTC. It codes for CASSFRGGRGRWEQYF.

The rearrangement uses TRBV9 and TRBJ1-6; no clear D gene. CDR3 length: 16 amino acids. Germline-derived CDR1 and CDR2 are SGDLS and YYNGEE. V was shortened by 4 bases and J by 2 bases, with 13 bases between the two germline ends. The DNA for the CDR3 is TGTGCCAGCAGCTCGGACCTACACGCCTATAATTCACCCCTCCACTTT. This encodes CASSSDLHAYNSPLHF. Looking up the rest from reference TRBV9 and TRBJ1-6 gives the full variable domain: DSGVTQTPKHLITATGQRVTLRCSPRSGDLSVYWYQQSLDQGLQFLIQYYNGEERAKGNILERFSAQQFPDLHSELNLSSLELGDSALYFCASSSDLHAYNSPLHFGNGTRLTVT.

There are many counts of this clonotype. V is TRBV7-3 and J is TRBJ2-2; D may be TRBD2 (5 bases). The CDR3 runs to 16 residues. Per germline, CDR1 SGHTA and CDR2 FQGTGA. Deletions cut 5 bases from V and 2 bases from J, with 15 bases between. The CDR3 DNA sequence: TGTGCCAGCAGCGGAGGAAGCGGCCTAAACACCGGGGAGCTGTTTTTT. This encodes CASSGGSGLNTGELFF.

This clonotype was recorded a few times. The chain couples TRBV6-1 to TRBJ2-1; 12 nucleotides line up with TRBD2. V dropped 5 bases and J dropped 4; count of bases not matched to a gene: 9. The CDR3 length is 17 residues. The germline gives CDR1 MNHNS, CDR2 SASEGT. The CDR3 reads CASSRSFLAGGYNEQFF. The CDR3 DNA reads TGTGCCAGCAGTCGCTCCTTTCTAGCGGGAGGGTACAATGAGCAGTTCTTC.